The next 10 T cell receptor beta chains were all read from a single sample in a study of T cells in Graves' hyperthyroidism and ophthalmopathy. Amplified TCR beta CDR3 regions derived from RNA transcripts. During a first-round RT-PCR of the TCR CDR3, the HTBI primer set was used. TCRdb ran MiXCR on the multiplex PCR reads and lists one entry per CDR3 protein. Of approximately 220,000 distinct CDR3 sequences in the sample, around 18% are singletons; the top ten hold about 45%. Sequenced: blood. Every receptor here comes from a man between 40 and 49 years old with Graves' hyperthyroidism.

This clonotype occurred many times. The V call is TRBV27, the J call TRBJ2-7; possible D gene TRBD2, 6 bases. V was trimmed by 5 bases and J by 2 bases, leaving 13 bases between them. The CDR3 loop spans 14 amino acids. Germline V gene data show CDR1 as MNHEY and CDR2 as SMNVEV (reference sequence). CDR3 sequence reads: CASSPRLDTYEQYF. The CDR3 DNA sequence: TGTGCCAGCAGTCCTAGACTAGACACCTACGAGCAGTACTTC.

This sequence joins TRBV3-1 and TRBJ1-1; no clear D gene. CDR3 length: 12 amino acids. Trimming left V 0 bases short and J 8 bases short, with 7 bases between. Germline CDR1 LGHDT, CDR2 YNNKEL (reference sequence). CDR3 bases: TGTGCCAGCAGCCAAGAGATAGGGGAAGCTTTCTTT. It yields the protein CASSQEIGEAFF.

This clonotype has ten or more counts. The chain links TRBV30 to TRBJ1-1; 7 bases agree with TRBD1. CDR1 is GTSNPN and CDR2 is SVGIG in the germline V gene (reference sequence). CDR3 length equals 16 residues. The junction had 11 bases not matched to a gene; V was cut back by 4 bases and J by 0 bases. Written as DNA, the CDR3 is TGTGCCTGGACTGTGGGACAGATACTCATGAACACTGAAGCTTTCTTT. Protein: CAWTVGQILMNTEAFF.

In this sample, this clonotype turned up many times. The chain combines TRBV3-1 with TRBJ2-7; D is undetermined. Trimming cost V 2 bases and J 7 bases, with 9 bases left between them. Per germline, CDR1 LGHDT and CDR2 YNNKEL (reference sequence). The CDR3 runs to 12 residues. As DNA, the CDR3 is TGTGCCAGCAGCCAACCCCTGGGGGAGCAGTACTTC. Protein: CASSQPLGEQYF.

The genes are TRBV6-1 and TRBJ2-3; 12 bases are a match to TRBD2. Germline V gives CDR1 MNHNS, CDR2 SASEGT. V was clipped by 5 bases and J by 3 bases; unmatched bases: 9. This CDR3 comprises 17 residues. The CDR3 spells CASSRTSGNIGTDTQYF. The CDR3 DNA follows: TGTGCCAGCAGTAGGACTAGCGGGAACATCGGGACAGATACGCAGTATTTT.

V usage is TRBV6-2 or TRBV6-3 and J usage is TRBJ1-2; 12 bases match TRBD1. This CDR3 has 15 residues. Germline V CDR1 and CDR2: MNHEY, SVGEGT. V lost 7 bases and J lost 6; bases outside the gene matches: 9. The CDR3 spells CASTPGTGGPNGYTF. The CDR3 nucleotides read TGTGCCAGCACCCCCGGGACAGGGGGCCCGAATGGCTACACCTTC.

This clonotype has more than one count but fewer than ten. As DNA, the CDR3 is TGTGCCAGCAGCTTGGCCGGTCTGTTCAACTATGGCTACACCTTC. Its translation is CASSLAGLFNYGYTF. V and J are TRBV5-4 and TRBJ1-2, with D unresolved. Germline loops: CDR1 SGHNT, CDR2 YYREEE (reference sequence). The CDR3 is made up of 15 amino acids. V lost 0 bases, J lost 2 bases, and 11 bases lay in between.

The genes are TRBV3-1 and TRBJ2-5; 12 positions agree with TRBD2. V lost 5 bases, J lost 6 bases, and 7 bases stayed unmatched. CDR1 and CDR2 (germline): LGHDT, YNNKEL (reference sequence). The CDR3 covers 15 residues. Here the CDR3 DNA reads TGTGCCAGCAGCGCAAGACTAGCGGGGGAGAAGACCCAGTACTTC. Translated, it gives CASSARLAGEKTQYF.

A few counts support this clonotype. V is TRBV6-5 and J is TRBJ2-7; D unresolved. Germline CDR1 is MNHEY and CDR2 is SVGAGI. Between the trimmed V and J ends, which lost 2 bases and 3 bases, there was a span of 11 bases. The CDR3 has 14 residues. The DNA for the CDR3 is TGTGCCAGCAGTTACAAGGGAAGTTACTACGAGCAGTACTTC. Protein sequence: CASSYKGSYYEQYF.

The chain couples TRBV5-1 to TRBJ2-1; 8 bases align to TRBD2. CDR3 length: 16 amino acids. Trimming cost V 5 bases and J 6 bases; bases outside gene matches: 13. The germline gives CDR1 SGHRS, CDR2 YFSETQ. CDR3 sequence reads: CASSLKLAVKSNEQFF. The CDR3 region has the DNA TGCGCCAGCAGTTTGAAACTAGCGGTAAAGAGCAATGAGCAGTTCTTC.